The 24 T cell receptor beta chains below were found in one sample sequenced in a study of cytomegalovirus exposure and HLA in healthy donors. PCR amplification relied on 60 Vbeta primers (plus 13 Jbeta primers). The protocol was immunoSEQ multiplex PCR, while the TCRdb copy is restricted to in-frame clones and leaves out a portion. The sample contains approximately 220,000 clones, 70% to 80% of which appear only once. Sequencing was performed on PBMCs. All receptors come from a woman in her twenties or thirties in good health and CMV-seronegative.

This clone turned up a few times. The CDR3: CASSREGNTEAFF. CDR3 DNA: TGCGCCAGCAGCCGGGAGGGGAACACTGAAGCTTTCTTT. The chain is built from TRBV4-1 and TRBJ1-1; D is ambiguous. The germline V gene has CDR1 MGHRA and CDR2 YSYEKL. The germline V and J ends were trimmed by 4 bases and 1 base, with 7 bases remaining between them. The CDR3 contains 13 residues.

This clone was picked up one time. This chain connects TRBV2 to TRBJ1-5, with D possibly matching TRBD1 (5 bases). There are 15 residues in the CDR3. The ends were cut back, 6 bases at V and 2 bases at J, with 14 bases in the middle. CDR1 and CDR2 (germline): SNHLY, FYNNEI. Here the CDR3 reads CASSPRTGGNQPQHF. The CDR3 nucleotides are TGTGCCAGCAGCCCTCGCACAGGAGGCAATCAGCCCCAGCATTTT.

This chain connects TRBV2 to TRBJ2-7, with 7 bases aligning to TRBD1. The junction had 15 bases not matched to a gene; V was cut back by 7 bases and J by 9 bases. From germline, CDR1 is SNHLY and CDR2 FYNNEI. The CDR3 is made up of 14 amino acids. CDR3 nucleotides: TGTGCCAGCACCAATTGGGGGACAGTCTTCGGGCAGTACTTC. Translating it yields CASTNWGTVFGQYF.

This clone appeared a single time. This chain uses TRBV28 with TRBJ1-4; no definite D call. Germline V CDR1 and CDR2: MDHEN, SYDVKM. The CDR3 contains 16 residues. V shed 6 bases and J shed 2 bases, with 16 bases lying between them. CDR3 loop: CASRGPGGFTNEKLFF. In DNA form, the CDR3 reads TGTGCCAGCAGGGGTCCGGGTGGGTTTACTAATGAAAAACTGTTTTTT.

The gene calls are TRBV10-3 and TRBJ2-1, with D possibly TRBD1 on 5 matching bases. CDR1 and CDR2 (germline): ENHRY, SYGVKD. V was clipped by 3 bases and J by 7 bases, with 13 bases between them. CDR3 length equals 14 residues. This chain's CDR3 is CAISDGPGLNEQFF. As DNA, the CDR3 is TGTGCCATCAGTGATGGTCCAGGGTTGAATGAGCAGTTCTTC.

The rearrangement uses TRBV10-3 and TRBJ2-1; TRBD2 might be the D (6 bases). Deletions cut 5 bases from V and 10 bases from J, with 21 bases between. The CDR3 consists of 15 residues. The germline gives CDR1 ENHRY, CDR2 SYGVKD. In DNA, the CDR3 is TGTGCCATCAGTCAAGTGGAACGGCCGGGGAGGGAGCAGTTCTTC. It specifies CAISQVERPGREQFF.

The gene calls are TRBV7-6 and TRBJ2-1; a weak D match, TRBD1 (5 bases). Germline V lookup: CDR1 SGHVS, CDR2 FNYEAQ. The length of the CDR3 is 15 residues. V gave up 4 bases and J gave up 10 bases, with 20 bases separating them. The CDR3 sequence is CASSYLQSGSREQFF. The CDR3 coding sequence is TGTGCCAGCAGCTACCTACAGTCAGGGTCGCGCGAGCAGTTCTTC.

This clone was detected only a few times. The rearrangement links TRBV19 to TRBJ1-1; TRBD1 aligns across 7 bases. Germline loops: CDR1 LNHDA, CDR2 SQIVND (reference sequence). V trimming: 5 bases; J trimming: 3 bases; junction bases outside the gene matches: 6. CDR3 size: 14 residues. The CDR3 DNA reads as TGTGCCAGTAGTTCCATTACAGGGGACACTGAAGCTTTCTTT. This translates into CASSSITGDTEAFF.

The V gene is TRBV7-9, the J gene TRBJ1-3; 10 bases map to TRBD1. Germline values: CDR1 SEHNR, CDR2 FQNEAQ (reference sequence). Trimming at V came to 4 bases and at J to 8 bases, leaving 5 bases not matched to a gene. The CDR3 has 14 amino acids. Here the CDR3 DNA reads TGTGCCAGCAGCTCCGGGACAGGGGAATACACCATATATTTT. The encoded protein is CASSSGTGEYTIYF.

The V gene is TRBV5-4, the J gene TRBJ2-3, with TRBD1 matching 7 bases. Germline CDR1 SGHNT, CDR2 YYREEE (reference sequence). There are 13 residues in the CDR3. Germline trimming cut 2 bases from V and 3 bases from J; bases unmatched to any gene: 0. The CDR3 nucleotides are TGTGCCAGCAGCTTCAGGGGGACAGATACGCAGTATTTT. Protein sequence: CASSFRGTDTQYF.

The genes are TRBV7-3 and TRBJ2-1; TRBD2 matches 7 bases. V dropped 1 base and J dropped 6; count of bases not matched to a gene: 3. Germline V CDR1 and CDR2: SGHTA, FQGTGA. The CDR3 runs to 14 residues. The CDR3 sequence is CASSLNLAANEQFF. Written as DNA, the CDR3 is TGTGCCAGCAGCTTAAATCTAGCGGCCAATGAGCAGTTCTTC.

A single count supports this clone. The genes are TRBV27 and TRBJ1-2; TRBD1 is a possible D gene (5 bases). The germline gives CDR1 MNHEY, CDR2 SMNVEV (reference sequence). V was pared by 5 bases and J by 2 bases, with 15 bases between. The CDR3 extends over 15 amino acids. The chain's CDR3 is CASSPSGAGNYGYTF. The CDR3 bases are TGTGCCAGCAGTCCAAGTGGGGCGGGGAACTATGGCTACACCTTC.

The chain combines TRBV29-1 with TRBJ1-1; TRBD1 might be the D (6 bases). The CDR3 has 10 amino acids. V gave up 6 bases and J gave up 8 bases, with 10 bases separating them. Germline-derived CDR1 and CDR2 are SQVTM and ANQGSEA. CDR3 protein: CSVRGREAFF. CDR3 DNA: TGCAGCGTCAGGGGCCGGGAAGCTTTCTTT. Looking up the rest from reference TRBV29-1 and TRBJ1-1 gives the full variable domain: SAVISQKPSRDICQRGTSLTIQCQVDSQVTMMFWYRQQPGQSLTLIATANQGSEATYESGFVIDKFPISRPNLTFSTLTVSNMSPEDSSIYLCSVRGREAFFGQGTRLTVV.

The table lists this clone with a few counts. Germline and junction disagree at one end, which may indicate a read error. The J gene is TRBJ2-7, the V gene TRBV29-1; D perhaps matches TRBD2 (5 bases). CDR1 is SQVTM and CDR2 is ANQGSEA in the germline V gene. CDR3 size: 13 residues. CDR3 loop: CSARALSSSEQYF. CDR3 sequence (DNA): TGCAGCGCGCGGGCCCTATCCTCCTCCGAGCAGTACTTC.

V gene TRBV6-5 combines with J gene TRBJ1-6; D call uncertain. The CDR3 length is 15 residues. The V end was cut by 7 bases, the J end by 3 bases, with 13 bases between. Germline V gene data show CDR1 as MNHEY and CDR2 as SVGAGI. CDR3 in DNA: TGTGCCAGCACGCTTGACACACGCTATAATTCACCCCTCCACTTT. Protein sequence: CASTLDTRYNSPLHF.

The rearrangement joins TRBV29-1 to TRBJ1-2, with D perhaps TRBD1 (5 bases). The V and J ends lost 6 bases and 4 bases respectively, with 21 bases between them. Germline assignment: CDR1 SQVTM and CDR2 ANQGSEA. This CDR3 is 15 amino acids long. This chain's CDR3 is CSVLPDTSFGYGYTF. In DNA form, the CDR3 reads TGCAGCGTACTCCCGGACACCTCATTTGGCTATGGCTACACCTTC.

The chain uses TRBV7-9 and TRBJ2-5; D is possibly TRBD1 (6 bases). The germline V and J ends were trimmed by 4 bases and 2 bases, with 11 bases remaining between them. The CDR3 totals 14 residues. Germline CDR1 SEHNR, CDR2 FQNEAQ (reference sequence). The chain's CDR3 is CASSSTGPQETQYF. DNA of the CDR3: TGTGCCAGCAGCTCGACAGGCCCACAAGAGACCCAGTACTTC.

J is TRBJ1-1 and V is TRBV5-1; 9 bases align to TRBD1. Germline values: CDR1 SGHRS, CDR2 YFSETQ. The CDR3 is made up of 16 amino acids. The ends lost 4 bases at V and 2 bases at J; junction bases unmatched: 9. The CDR3 coding sequence is TGCGCCAGCAGCCGGGGGGGACAGGGACCTAACACTGAAGCTTTCTTT. Translated: CASSRGGQGPNTEAFF.

This clone has just a few counts. A far bigger clonotype differs at one base, so this is likely a read error. The chain carries TRBV19 and TRBJ1-1, with D possibly being TRBD1 (5 bases). The CDR3 is 14 amino acids. V lost 4 bases and J 1 base, leaving 10 bases between the germline ends. Germline assignment: CDR1 LNHDA and CDR2 SQIVND (reference sequence). In nucleotides, the CDR3 is TGTGCCAGTAGTAAGGCAGGACAGAACACTGAAGCTTTCTTT. Amino acid sequence: CASSKAGQNTEAFF.

The rearrangement joins TRBV10-3 to TRBJ2-7, with TRBD2 matching 11 bases. Germline CDR1 reads ENHRY; CDR2 reads SYGVKD. The CDR3 spans 15 residues. The trim removed 2 bases at V and 4 bases at J, leaving 4 bases unmatched. Written as DNA, the CDR3 is TGTGCCATCAGTGAGACTAGCGGGGGACGTTACGAGCAGTACTTC. This sequence encodes CAISETSGGRYEQYF.

The chain couples TRBV19 to TRBJ2-1, with TRBD2 matching 10 bases. CDR3 length: 15 amino acids. Unmatched junction bases numbered 8, after V lost 9 bases and J lost 3 bases. Germline V gene lookup returns CDR1 LNHDA and CDR2 SQIVND (reference sequence). The CDR3, as DNA: TGTGCCAGCAAGGTCGGACTAGCGGACTACAATGAGCAGTTCTTC. It specifies CASKVGLADYNEQFF.

The genes are TRBV9 and TRBJ2-7, with TRBD2 identical over 7 bases. Germline V gene data show CDR1 as SGDLS and CDR2 as YYNGEE. This CDR3 contains 15 residues. Trimming took 4 bases from V and 0 from J; bases not matched to a gene: 7. The CDR3 coding sequence is TGTGCCAGCAGCCCGGGAGGACGGAGCTCCTACGAGCAGTACTTC. Its translation: CASSPGGRSSYEQYF.

The rearrangement links TRBV6-1 to TRBJ2-2; 8 bases fit TRBD1. Germline V lookup: CDR1 MNHNS, CDR2 SASEGT. The CDR3 is 15 residues long. Trimming at V came to 4 bases and at J to 5 bases, leaving 6 bases not matched to a gene. Here the CDR3 DNA reads TGTGCCAGCAGTGCACAGGACAGGGAAACCGGGGAGCTGTTTTTT. Its protein is CASSAQDRETGELFF.

The chain links TRBV9 to TRBJ1-4; possibly TRBD1 for D (6 bases). From germline, CDR1 is SGDLS and CDR2 YYNGEE. This CDR3 contains 14 residues. Trimming removed 0 bases from V and 8 bases from J, with 11 bases in between. CDR3 loop: CASSVGRGKEKLFF. CDR3 coding DNA: TGTGCCAGCAGCGTAGGAAGGGGGAAAGAAAAACTGTTTTTT.